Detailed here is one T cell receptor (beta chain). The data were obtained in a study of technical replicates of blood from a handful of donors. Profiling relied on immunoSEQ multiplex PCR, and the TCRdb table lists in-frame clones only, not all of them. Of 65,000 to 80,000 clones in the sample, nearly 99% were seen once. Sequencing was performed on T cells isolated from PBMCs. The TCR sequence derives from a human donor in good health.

The CDR3 loop reads CASSPGTKETQYF. CDR3 bases: TGTGCCAGCAGCCCCGGGACAAAAGAGACCCAGTACTTC. The genes are TRBV7-8 and TRBJ2-5; D perhaps matches TRBD1 (6 bases). The CDR3 is 13 residues long. V was pared by 5 bases and J by 3 bases, with 10 bases between. CDR1 is SGHVS and CDR2 is FQNEAQ in the germline V gene.